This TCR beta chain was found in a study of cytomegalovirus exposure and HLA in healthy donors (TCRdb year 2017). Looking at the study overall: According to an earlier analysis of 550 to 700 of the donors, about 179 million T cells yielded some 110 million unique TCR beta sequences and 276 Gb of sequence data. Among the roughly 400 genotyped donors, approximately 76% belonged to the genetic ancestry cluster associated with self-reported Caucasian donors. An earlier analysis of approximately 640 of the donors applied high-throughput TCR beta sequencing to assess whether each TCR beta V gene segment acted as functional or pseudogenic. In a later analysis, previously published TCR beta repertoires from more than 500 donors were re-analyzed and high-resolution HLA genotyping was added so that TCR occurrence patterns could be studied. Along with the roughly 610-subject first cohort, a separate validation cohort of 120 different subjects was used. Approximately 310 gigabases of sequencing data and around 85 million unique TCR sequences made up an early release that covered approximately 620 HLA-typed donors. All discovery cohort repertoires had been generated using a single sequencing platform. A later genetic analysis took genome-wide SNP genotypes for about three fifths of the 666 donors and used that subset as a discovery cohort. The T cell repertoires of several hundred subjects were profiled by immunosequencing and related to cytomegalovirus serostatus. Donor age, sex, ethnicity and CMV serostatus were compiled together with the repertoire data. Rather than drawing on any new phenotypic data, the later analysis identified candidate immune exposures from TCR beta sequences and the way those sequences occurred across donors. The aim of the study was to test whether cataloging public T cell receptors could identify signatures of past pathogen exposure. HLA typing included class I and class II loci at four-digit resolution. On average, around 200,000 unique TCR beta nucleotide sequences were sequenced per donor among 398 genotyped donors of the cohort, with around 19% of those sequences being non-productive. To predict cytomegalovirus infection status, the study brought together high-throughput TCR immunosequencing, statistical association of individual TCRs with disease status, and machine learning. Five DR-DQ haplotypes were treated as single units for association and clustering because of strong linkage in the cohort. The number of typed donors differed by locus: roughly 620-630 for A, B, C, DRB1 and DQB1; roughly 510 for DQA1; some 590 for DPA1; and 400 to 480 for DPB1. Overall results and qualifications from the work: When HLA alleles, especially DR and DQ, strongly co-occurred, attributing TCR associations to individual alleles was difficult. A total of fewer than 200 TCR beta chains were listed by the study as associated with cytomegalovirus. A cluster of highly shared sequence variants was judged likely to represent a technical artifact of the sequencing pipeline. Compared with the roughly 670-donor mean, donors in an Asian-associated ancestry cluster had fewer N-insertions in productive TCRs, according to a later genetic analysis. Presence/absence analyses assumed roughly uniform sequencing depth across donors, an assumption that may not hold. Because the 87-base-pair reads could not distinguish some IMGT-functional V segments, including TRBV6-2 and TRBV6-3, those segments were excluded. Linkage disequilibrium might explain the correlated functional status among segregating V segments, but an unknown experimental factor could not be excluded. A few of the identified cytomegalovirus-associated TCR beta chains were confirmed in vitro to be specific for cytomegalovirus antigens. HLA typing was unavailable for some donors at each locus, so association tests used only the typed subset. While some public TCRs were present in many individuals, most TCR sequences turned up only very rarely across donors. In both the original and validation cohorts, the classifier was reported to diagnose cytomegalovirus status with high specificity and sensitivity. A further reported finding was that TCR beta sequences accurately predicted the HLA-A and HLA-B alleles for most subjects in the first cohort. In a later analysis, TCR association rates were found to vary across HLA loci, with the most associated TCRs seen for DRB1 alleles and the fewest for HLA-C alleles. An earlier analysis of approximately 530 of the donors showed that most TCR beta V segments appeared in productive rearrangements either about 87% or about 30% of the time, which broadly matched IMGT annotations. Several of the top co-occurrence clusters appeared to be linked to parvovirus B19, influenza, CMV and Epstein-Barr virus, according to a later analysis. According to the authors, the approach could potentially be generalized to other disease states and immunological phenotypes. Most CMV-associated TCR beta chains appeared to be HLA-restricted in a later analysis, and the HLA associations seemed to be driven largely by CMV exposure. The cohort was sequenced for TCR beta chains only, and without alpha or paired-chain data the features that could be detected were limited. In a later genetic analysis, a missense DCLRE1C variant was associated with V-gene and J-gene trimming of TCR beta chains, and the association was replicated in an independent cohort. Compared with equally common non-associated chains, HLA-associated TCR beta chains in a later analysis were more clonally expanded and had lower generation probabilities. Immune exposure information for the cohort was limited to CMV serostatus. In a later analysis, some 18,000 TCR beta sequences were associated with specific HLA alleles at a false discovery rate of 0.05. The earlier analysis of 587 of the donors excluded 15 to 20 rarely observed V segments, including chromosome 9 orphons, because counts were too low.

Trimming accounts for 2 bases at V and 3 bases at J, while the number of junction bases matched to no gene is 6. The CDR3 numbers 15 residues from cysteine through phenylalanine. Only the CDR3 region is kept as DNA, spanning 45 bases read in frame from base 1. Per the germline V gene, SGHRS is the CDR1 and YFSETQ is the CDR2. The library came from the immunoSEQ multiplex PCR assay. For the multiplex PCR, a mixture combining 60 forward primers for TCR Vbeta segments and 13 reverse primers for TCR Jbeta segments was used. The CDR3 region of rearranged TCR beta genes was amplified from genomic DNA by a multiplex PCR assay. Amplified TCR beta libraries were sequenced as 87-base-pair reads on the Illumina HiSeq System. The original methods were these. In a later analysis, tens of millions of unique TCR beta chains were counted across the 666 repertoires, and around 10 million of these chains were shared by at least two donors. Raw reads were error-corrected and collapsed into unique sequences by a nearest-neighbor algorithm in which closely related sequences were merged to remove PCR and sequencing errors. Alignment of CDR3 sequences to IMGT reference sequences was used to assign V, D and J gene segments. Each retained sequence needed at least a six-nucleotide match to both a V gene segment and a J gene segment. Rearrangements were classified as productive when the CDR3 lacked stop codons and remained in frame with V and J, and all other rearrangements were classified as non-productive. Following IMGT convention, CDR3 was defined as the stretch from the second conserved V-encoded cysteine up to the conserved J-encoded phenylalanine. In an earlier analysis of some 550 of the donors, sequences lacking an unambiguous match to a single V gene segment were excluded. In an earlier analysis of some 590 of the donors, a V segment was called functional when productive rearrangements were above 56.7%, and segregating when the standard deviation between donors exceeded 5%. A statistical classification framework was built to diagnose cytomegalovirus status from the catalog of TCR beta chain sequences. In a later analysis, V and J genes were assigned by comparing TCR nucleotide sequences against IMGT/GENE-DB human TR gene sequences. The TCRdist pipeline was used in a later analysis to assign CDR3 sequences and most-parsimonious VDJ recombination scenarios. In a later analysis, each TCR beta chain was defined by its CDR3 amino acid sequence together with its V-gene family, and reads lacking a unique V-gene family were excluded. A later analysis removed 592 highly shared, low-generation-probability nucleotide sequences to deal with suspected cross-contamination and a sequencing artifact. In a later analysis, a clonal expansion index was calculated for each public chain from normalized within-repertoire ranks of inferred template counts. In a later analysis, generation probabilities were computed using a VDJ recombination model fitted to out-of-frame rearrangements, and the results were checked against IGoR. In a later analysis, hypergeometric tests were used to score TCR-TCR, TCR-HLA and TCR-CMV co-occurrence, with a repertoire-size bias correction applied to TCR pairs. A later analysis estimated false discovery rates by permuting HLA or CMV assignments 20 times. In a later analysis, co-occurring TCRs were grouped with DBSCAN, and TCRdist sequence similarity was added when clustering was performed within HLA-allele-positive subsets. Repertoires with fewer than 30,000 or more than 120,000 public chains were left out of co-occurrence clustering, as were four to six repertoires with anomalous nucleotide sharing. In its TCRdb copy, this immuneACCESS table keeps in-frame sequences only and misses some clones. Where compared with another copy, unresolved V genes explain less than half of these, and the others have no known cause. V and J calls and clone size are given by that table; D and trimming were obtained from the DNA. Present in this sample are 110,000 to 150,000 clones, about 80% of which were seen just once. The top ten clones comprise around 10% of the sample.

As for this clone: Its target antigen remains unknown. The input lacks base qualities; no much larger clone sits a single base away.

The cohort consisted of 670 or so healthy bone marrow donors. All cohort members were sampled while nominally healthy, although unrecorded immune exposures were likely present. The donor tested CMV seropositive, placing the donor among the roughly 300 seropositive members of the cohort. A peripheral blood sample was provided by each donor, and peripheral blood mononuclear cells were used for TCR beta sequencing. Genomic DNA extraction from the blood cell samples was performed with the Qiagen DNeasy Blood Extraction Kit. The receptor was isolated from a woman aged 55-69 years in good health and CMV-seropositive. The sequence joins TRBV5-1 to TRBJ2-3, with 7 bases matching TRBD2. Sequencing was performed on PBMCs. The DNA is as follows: TGCGCCAGCAGCTTTGGACTAGATAAAACAGATACGCAGTATTTT. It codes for CASSFGLDKTDTQYF.